These 10 T cell receptor beta chains share one sample of origin, sequenced in a study of cytomegalovirus exposure and HLA in healthy donors. A multiplex PCR was run with 60 Vbeta primers and 13 Jbeta primers. TCRdb's copy holds only in-frame clones and misses some; the assay was immunoSEQ multiplex PCR. The data hold about 150,000 clones, with approximately 80% observed a single time. Input material: PBMCs. The receptors here all came from a man younger than 45 in good health and CMV-seropositive.

This sequence joins TRBV5-4 and TRBJ2-7; TRBD2 matches at 11 bases. In germline, CDR1 is SGHNT, CDR2 YYREEE (reference sequence). The V gene end was trimmed by 0 bases and the J gene end by 13 bases; junction bases not matched to a gene: 6. The CDR3 totals 13 residues. Here the CDR3 DNA reads TGTGCCAGCAGCTTGGTGTCTAGCGGGAGGTATTACTTC. It is translated as CASSLVSSGRYYF. The variable domain in full, with the rest retrieved from reference TRBV5-4 and TRBJ2-7, is ETGVTQSPTHLIKTRGQQVTLRCSSQSGHNTVSWYQQALGQGPQFIFQYYREEENGRGNFPPRFSGLQFPNYSSELNVNALELDDSALYLCASSLVSSGRYYFGPGTRLTVT.

V usage is TRBV11-2 and J usage is TRBJ2-1; D is unclear. Germline-derived CDR1 and CDR2 are SGHAT and FQNNGV. V lost 1 base to trimming and J lost 0 bases, with 7 bases between them. The CDR3 is made up of 15 amino acids. The CDR3 DNA reads as TGTGCCAGCAGCTTAGTCGGTGTCTCCTACAATGAGCAGTTCTTC. This gives the protein CASSLVGVSYNEQFF.

The V gene is TRBV5-4, the J gene TRBJ1-2; the D is unclear. The length of the CDR3 is 14 residues. V lost 0 bases to trimming and J lost 7 bases, with 13 bases between them. The germline V gene encodes CDR1 SGHNT and CDR2 YYREEE (reference sequence). The CDR3 DNA sequence: TGTGCCAGCAGCTTGGCGGGGTCGGGCCGTGGCTACACCTTC. Translated: CASSLAGSGRGYTF.

The genes are TRBV5-1 and TRBJ2-1; 10 positions agree with TRBD1. This CDR3 contains 14 residues. With 0 bases clipped from V and 9 bases from J, the junction kept 3 bases outside the gene matches. Germline V gene sequence: CDR1 SGHRS, CDR2 YFSETQ. The CDR3 is CASSLGQGAVEQFF. Written as DNA, the CDR3 is TGCGCCAGCAGCTTGGGACAGGGGGCGGTTGAGCAGTTCTTC.

This clone was detected only once. The CDR3 spells CASSTYVGREQYF. CDR3 in DNA: TGTGCCAGTAGTACCTACGTGGGGCGCGAGCAGTACTTC. The chain uses TRBV19 and TRBJ2-7; D perhaps matches TRBD1 (5 bases). Germline V gene lookup returns CDR1 LNHDA and CDR2 SQIVND (reference sequence). CDR3 length: 13 amino acids. V lost 4 bases, J lost 6 bases, and 13 bases lay in between. The complete variable domain, with remaining parts taken from reference TRBV19 and TRBJ2-7, reads DGGITQSPKYLFRKEGQNVTLSCEQNLNHDAMYWYRQDPGQGLRLIYYSQIVNDFQKGDIAEGYSVSREKKESFPLTVTSAQKNPTAFYLCASSTYVGREQYFGPGTRLTVT.

CDR3: CASSPQPLGDSPLHF. The CDR3 DNA reads as TGTGCCAGCAGTCCACAACCCCTCGGGGATTCACCCCTCCACTTT. This sequence joins TRBV2 and TRBJ1-6; D gene unclear. CDR3 length: 15 residues. V was clipped by 5 bases and J by 8 bases, with 16 bases between them. Germline V gene lookup returns CDR1 SNHLY and CDR2 FYNNEI. The variable domain in full, completed from reference TRBV2 and TRBJ1-6, reads EPEVTQTPSHQVTQMGQEVILRCVPISNHLYFYWYRQILGQKVEFLVSFYNNEISEKSEIFDDQFSVERPDGSNFTLKIRSTKLEDSAMYFCASSPQPLGDSPLHFGNGTRLTVT.

This rearrangement joins TRBV5-1 to TRBJ2-5; 10 nucleotides match TRBD2. The J call may be mistaken, given a closer DNA end match to TRBJ2-7. CDR1 is SGHRS and CDR2 is YFSETQ in the germline V gene. The CDR3 is 15 amino acids. The CDR3 spells CASSTQAGGGYEQYF. The CDR3 DNA is TGCGCCAGCAGCACCCAAGCGGGAGGGGGGTACGAGCAGTACTTC.

The rearrangement links TRBV9 to TRBJ2-1; D remains ambiguous. The germline gives CDR1 SGDLS, CDR2 YYNGEE. Between the trimmed V and J ends, which lost 0 bases and 6 bases, there was a span of 4 bases. The CDR3 consists of 12 residues. The CDR3 is CASSVGVNEQFF. In DNA, the CDR3 is TGTGCCAGCAGCGTAGGCGTCAATGAGCAGTTCTTC.

The rearrangement joins TRBV5-4 to TRBJ2-5, with 8 bases that match TRBD2. Per germline, CDR1 SGHNT and CDR2 YYREEE (reference sequence). CDR3 length equals 14 residues. V lost 4 bases and J lost 2; bases outside the gene matches: 4. The CDR3 reads CASSPGGVQETQYF. In DNA form, the CDR3 reads TGTGCCAGCAGCCCGGGAGGGGTTCAAGAGACCCAGTACTTC. The entire variable domain, with the rest obtained from reference TRBV5-4 and TRBJ2-5, is as follows: ETGVTQSPTHLIKTRGQQVTLRCSSQSGHNTVSWYQQALGQGPQFIFQYYREEENGRGNFPPRFSGLQFPNYSSELNVNALELDDSALYLCASSPGGVQETQYFGPGTRLLVL.

This clone was seen a single time. The chain uses TRBV5-1 and TRBJ2-1; 8 nucleotides align to TRBD2. CDR3 size: 16 residues. The germline V gene has CDR1 SGHRS and CDR2 YFSETQ. Trimming removed 4 bases from V and 0 bases from J; junction bases left unmatched: 6. The CDR3 loop reads CASSGSGANSYNEQFF. In DNA, the CDR3 is TGCGCCAGCAGCGGTAGCGGGGCCAACTCCTACAATGAGCAGTTCTTC.